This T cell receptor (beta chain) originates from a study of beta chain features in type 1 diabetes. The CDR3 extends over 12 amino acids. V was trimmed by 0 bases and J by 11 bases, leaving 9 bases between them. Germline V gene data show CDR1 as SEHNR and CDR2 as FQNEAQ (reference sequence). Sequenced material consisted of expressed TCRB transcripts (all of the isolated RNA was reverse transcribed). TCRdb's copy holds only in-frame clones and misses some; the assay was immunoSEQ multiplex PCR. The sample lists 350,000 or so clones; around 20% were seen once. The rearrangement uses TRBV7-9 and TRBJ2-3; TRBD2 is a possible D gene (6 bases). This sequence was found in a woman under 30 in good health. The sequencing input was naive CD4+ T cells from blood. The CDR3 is CASSLARGGQYF. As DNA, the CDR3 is TGTGCCAGCAGCTTAGCGCGGGGCGGGCAGTATTTT. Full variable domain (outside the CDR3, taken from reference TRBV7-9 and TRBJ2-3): DTGVSQNPRHKITKRGQNVTFRCDPISEHNRLYWYRQTLGQGPEFLTYFQNEAQLEKSRLLSDRFSAERPKGSFSTLEIQRTEQGDSAMYLCASSLARGGQYFGPGTRLTVL.